The rows below give T cell receptor beta chains drawn from one sample of a study of cytomegalovirus exposure and HLA in healthy donors. Here immunoSEQ multiplex PCR was the method, and the copy in TCRdb shows in-frame clones only, minus some. The sample shows fewer than 70,000 clones, 65% to 70% of them seen only once. The sequenced sample was PBMCs. These receptors originate from a male donor in good health and CMV-seropositive. Both conserved end residues are part of each CDR3. A D gene is named only where the DNA matches it firmly. Size tells how often a clone was seen (once, few, many) or the class of an expanded clone, and some rows leave it out.

d_gene	j_gene	v_gene	abundance	CDR3nt	CDR3aa
TRBD2	TRBJ2-1	TRBV9	-	TGTGCCAGCAGCAGCACACTAGCGGGGTCCTACAATGAGCAGTTCTTC	CASSSTLAGSYNEQFF
-	TRBJ1-5	TRBV28	once	TGTGCCAGCTTCGAGGGGGTAAGGCAGCCCCAGCATTTT	CASFEGVRQPQHF
TRBD1	TRBJ1-4	TRBV2	few	TGTGCCAGCAGCGCTGGGACAGGGGGCTTTATTGAAAAACTGTTTTTT	CASSAGTGGFIEKLFF
-	TRBJ2-7	TRBV19	once	TGTGCCAGTAGTATGGTCGCGGCAACTCGAGCGGACCTCCTTTCCTACGAGCAGTACTTC	CASSMVAATRADLLSYEQYF
-	TRBJ1-2	TRBV6-5	-	TGTGCCAGCGGAGACGGGGGGGCTCCTAACTATGGCTACACCTTC	CASGDGGAPNYGYTF
-	TRBJ2-3	TRBV7-9	-	TGTGCCAGCAGCTTTGGATCTTTTGCTGGAGGGGATACGCAGTATTTT	CASSFGSFAGGDTQYF
-	TRBJ1-4	TRBV4-1	-	TGCGCCAGCAGCCAAGCGGGACTGGGAGGGGAAAAACTGTTTTTT	CASSQAGLGGEKLFF
TRBD2	TRBJ2-3	TRBV30	-	TGTGCCTGGAGTGGTAGCGGGGGGAACACAGATACGCAGTATTTT	CAWSGSGGNTDTQYF
TRBD1	TRBJ2-5	TRBV5-1	-	TGCGCCAGCAGCGGCAGGGGGTACCAAGAGACCCAGTACTTC	CASSGRGYQETQYF
TRBD2	TRBJ2-5	TRBV18	-	TGTGCCAGCTCACCCCCCCCTACTAGCGATGAGACCCAGTACTTC	CASSPPPTSDETQYF
TRBD2	TRBJ2-2	TRBV4-3	few	TGCGCCAGCAGCCGGGGACTAGCGATCACCGGGGAGCTGTTTTTT	CASSRGLAITGELFF
-	TRBJ2-7	TRBV7-9	-	TGTTCCAGCAGCAAGAGCTCCTACGAGCAGTACTTC	CSSSKSSYEQYF
TRBD1	TRBJ1-2	TRBV5-1	few	TGCGCCAGCAGCTCGGACGATCTGACAGGGGGCGATCGTGGCTACACCTTC	CASSSDDLTGGDRGYTF
-	TRBJ2-2	TRBV30	-	TGTGCCTGGAGGGACAAGAACACCGGGGAGCTGTTTTTT	CAWRDKNTGELFF
-	TRBJ2-7	TRBV7-9	-	TGTTCCAGCAGCTTAACCAGTCTCAGCTCCTACGAGCAGTACTTC	CSSSLTSLSSYEQYF